The 5 T cell receptor beta chains presented below share a single source sample, sequenced in a study of T-cell memory formation after mild COVID-19 (dated by TCRdb to the early 2020s). To prepare the library, 5' RACE was applied. The sample was run on an Illumina NovaSeq 6000. TCRdb trimmed the raw reads at Q25, called clones with MiXCR and kept productive beta chains. Records with the same CDR3 protein are collapsed into one entry carrying the most frequent genes and DNA. In all, the sample holds fewer than 50,000 distinct CDR3 sequences, and 7.5% to 10% of those were seen once. The ten top clones hold about 10% of the sample. Sequenced input: PBMCs or a T cell subset sorted from them (not recorded which). Source of these receptors: an adult woman who had mild COVID-19 (a few samples of this study predate the infection). The sample titles of this study are shuffled in the database, so cell type and time point are left out; the donor was told from shared clones.

The chain is built from TRBV18 and TRBJ1-1; unclear D gene. V gave up 3 bases and J gave up 1 base, with 9 bases separating them. The CDR3 runs to 14 residues. Germline lookup yields CDR1 KGHSH and CDR2 LQKENI. CDR3 coding DNA: TGTGCCAGCTCACCGGCCGGGTGGAACACTGAAGCTTTCTTT. Translation gives CASSPAGWNTEAFF.

This clonotype showed up just a few times. The chain links TRBV9 to TRBJ2-1, with 8 bases matching TRBD2. With 7 bases clipped from V and 9 bases from J, the junction kept 15 bases outside the gene matches. There are 15 residues in the CDR3. Looked up from germline, CDR1 is SGDLS and CDR2 is YYNGEE. CDR3 sequence reads: CASGKGPSGSFEQFF. The CDR3 DNA reads as TGTGCCAGCGGGAAGGGGCCTAGCGGGTCCTTTGAGCAGTTCTTC.

The J gene is TRBJ2-5, the V gene TRBV3-1; 10 bases are shared with TRBD1. V trimming: 5 bases; J trimming: 5 bases; junction bases outside the gene matches: 14. Germline CDR1 LGHDT, CDR2 YNNKEL (reference sequence). CDR3 length equals 17 residues. The CDR3 DNA follows: TGTGCCAGCAGCAGCCGGGACAGGGGACCCCAAGGGGAGACCCAGTACTTC. Its protein is CASSSRDRGPQGETQYF.

Here the CDR3 DNA reads TGCAGCGTTGTATTAAATGAGGGGGCCGGGGAGCTGTTTTTT. It encodes CSVVLNEGAGELFF. The rearrangement joins TRBV29-1 to TRBJ2-2; a weak D match, TRBD1 (6 bases). This CDR3 region has 14 residues. Germline assignment: CDR1 SQVTM and CDR2 ANQGSEA. Deletions cut 4 bases from V and 6 bases from J, with 15 bases between.

This clonotype was recorded only once. The chain is built from TRBV4-1 and TRBJ1-2, with D perhaps TRBD1 (5 bases). Trimming removed 1 base from V and 1 base from J, with 10 bases in between. Germline loops: CDR1 MGHRA, CDR2 YSYEKL. The CDR3 covers 15 residues. CDR3 nucleotide sequence: TGCGCCAGCAGCCAAGCAGGGAGGAATAACTATGGCTACACCTTC. Its protein product is CASSQAGRNNYGYTF.